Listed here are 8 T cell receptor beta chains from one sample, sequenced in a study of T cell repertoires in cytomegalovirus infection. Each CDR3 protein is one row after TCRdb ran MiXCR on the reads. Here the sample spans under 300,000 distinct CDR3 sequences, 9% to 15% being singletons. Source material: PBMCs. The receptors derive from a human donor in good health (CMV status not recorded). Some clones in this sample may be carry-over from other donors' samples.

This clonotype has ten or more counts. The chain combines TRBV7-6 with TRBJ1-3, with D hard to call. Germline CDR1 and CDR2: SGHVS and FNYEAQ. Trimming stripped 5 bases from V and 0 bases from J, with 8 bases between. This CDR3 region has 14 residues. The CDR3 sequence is CASSATLSGNTIYF. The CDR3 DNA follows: TGTGCCAGCAGCGCTACTCTCTCTGGAAACACCATATATTTT.

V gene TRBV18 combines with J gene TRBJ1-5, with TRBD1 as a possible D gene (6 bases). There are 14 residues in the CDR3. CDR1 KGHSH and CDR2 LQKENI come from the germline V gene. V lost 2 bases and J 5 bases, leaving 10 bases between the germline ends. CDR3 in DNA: TGTGCCAGCTCACCAGGCCCAGGGGATCAGCCCCAGCATTTT. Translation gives CASSPGPGDQPQHF. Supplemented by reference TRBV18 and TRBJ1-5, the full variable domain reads NAGVMQNPRHLVRRRGQEARLRCSPMKGHSHVYWYRQLPEEGLKFMVYLQKENIIDESGMPKERFSAEFPKEGPSILRIQQVVRGDSAAYFCASSPGPGDQPQHFGDGTRLSIL.

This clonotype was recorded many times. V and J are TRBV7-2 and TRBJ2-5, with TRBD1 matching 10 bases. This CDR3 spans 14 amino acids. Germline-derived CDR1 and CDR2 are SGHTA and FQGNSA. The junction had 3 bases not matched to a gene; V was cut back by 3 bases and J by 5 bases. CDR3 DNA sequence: TGTGCCAGCAGCTTCGACAGGGGGCTGGAGACCCAGTACTTC. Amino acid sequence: CASSFDRGLETQYF.

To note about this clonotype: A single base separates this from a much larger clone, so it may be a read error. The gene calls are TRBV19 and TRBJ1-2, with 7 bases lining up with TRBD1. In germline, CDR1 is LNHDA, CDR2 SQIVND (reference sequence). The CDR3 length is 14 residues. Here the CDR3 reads CASAGQSTNYGYIF. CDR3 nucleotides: TGTGCCAGCGCGGGACAGTCTACTAACTATGGCTACATCTTC.

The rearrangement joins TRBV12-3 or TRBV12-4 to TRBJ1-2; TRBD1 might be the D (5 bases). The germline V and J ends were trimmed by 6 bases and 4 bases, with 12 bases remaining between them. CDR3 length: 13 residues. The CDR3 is CASRSTGVYGYTF. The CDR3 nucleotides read TGTGCCAGCAGATCAACGGGGGTCTATGGCTACACCTTC.

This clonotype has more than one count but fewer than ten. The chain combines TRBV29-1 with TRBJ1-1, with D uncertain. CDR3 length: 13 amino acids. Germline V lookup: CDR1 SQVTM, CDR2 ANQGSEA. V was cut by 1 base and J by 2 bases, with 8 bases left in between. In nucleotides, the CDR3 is TGCAGCGTTGAAGGCCGGGCAAACACTGAAGCTTTCTTT. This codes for CSVEGRANTEAFF.

CDR3 sequence reads: CASSDSSSGGQHRQFF. CDR3 sequence (DNA): TGTGCCAGCAGTGACTCGTCTAGCGGGGGGCAACATAGGCAGTTCTTC. The chain has TRBV6-4 and TRBJ2-1; TRBD2 agrees at 11 bases. Losses at the gene ends were 0 bases for V and 12 bases for J; bases not matched to a gene: 10. CDR1 is MRHNA and CDR2 is SNTAGT in the germline V gene. The length of the CDR3 is 16 residues.

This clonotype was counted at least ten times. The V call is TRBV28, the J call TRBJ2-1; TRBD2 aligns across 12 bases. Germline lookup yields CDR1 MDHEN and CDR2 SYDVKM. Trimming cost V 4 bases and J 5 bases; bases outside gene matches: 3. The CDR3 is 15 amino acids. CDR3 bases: TGTGCCAGCAGTTCCCCTAGCGGGGGGGACAATGAGCAGTTCTTC. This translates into CASSSPSGGDNEQFF.